Shown below are 25 T cell receptor beta chains from a single sample sequenced in a study of T cells in Graves' hyperthyroidism and ophthalmopathy. Using RNA transcripts as the source, TCR beta CDR3 regions were amplified. TCR CDR3 regions were first amplified by RT-PCR with HTBI primers. TCRdb processed the multiplex PCR reads anew with MiXCR; each CDR3 protein has one entry. The repertoire holds about 520,000 distinct CDR3 sequences, with more than 20% as singletons. The sample taken for sequencing was blood. The receptors originated from a man younger than 35 with Graves' hyperthyroidism.

This clonotype was detected many times. The chain employs TRBV30 and TRBJ2-5; D ambiguous. This CDR3 is 14 amino acids long. CDR1 is GTSNPN, CDR2 SVGIG, per germline (reference sequence). The V gene lost 4 bases and the J gene lost 1 base, with 13 bases spanning the gap. The CDR3 is CAWTSWQRQETQYF. The CDR3 coding sequence is TGTGCCTGGACGTCGTGGCAGCGCCAAGAGACCCAGTACTTC.

Comment on this clonotype: The junction departs from germline at one end; a sequencing error may be responsible. V and J are TRBV6-5 and TRBJ1-5, with D perhaps TRBD1 (5 bases). CDR3 size: 15 residues. CDR1 and CDR2 from the germline V gene are MNHEY and SVGAGI. Written as DNA, the CDR3 is TGTGCCATCAGTTACGGGACCAGGGCAAATCAGCCCCAGCATTTT. This codes for CAISYGTRANQPQHF.

The table lists this clonotype with many counts. This chain connects TRBV20-1 to TRBJ2-2; the D gene could be TRBD1 or TRBD2 (5 bases each). V shed 5 bases and J shed 10 bases, with 17 bases lying between them. This CDR3 contains 13 residues. Germline CDR1 and CDR2: DFQATT and SNEGSKA (reference sequence). The CDR3 DNA is TGCAGTGCTGGGGGAGTGAGGTCGAAGGAGCTGTTTTTT. As protein: CSAGGVRSKELFF.

The sample holds a few counts of this clonotype. Just one base apart from a much larger clone, this may be a read error. The gene calls are TRBV25-1 and TRBJ2-5; no reliable D call. This CDR3 has 14 amino acids. Germline CDR1 and CDR2: MGHDK and SYGVNS. CDR3 in amino acids: CASSGWVRAETKYF. The CDR3 DNA reads as TGTGCCAGCAGTGGATGGGTTAGGGCAGAGACCAAGTACTTC. Using reference TRBV25-1 and TRBJ2-5 for the parts outside the CDR3, the full variable domain is EADIYQTPRYLVIGTGKKITLECSQTMGHDKMYWYQQDPGMELHLIHYSYGVNSTEKGDLSSESTVSRIRTEHFPLTLESARPSHTSQYLCASSGWVRAETKYFGPGTRLLVL.

The chain employs TRBV29-1 and TRBJ1-2; D may be TRBD1 (5 bases). Trimming pared 7 bases from V and 4 bases from J, leaving 13 bases between. CDR3 length: 12 amino acids. Germline CDR1 SQVTM, CDR2 ANQGSEA. The CDR3 loop is CSARQQGYGYTF. As DNA, the CDR3 is TGCAGCGCCCGCCAGCAGGGCTATGGCTACACCTTC.

This clonotype has a count of ten or more. The chain employs TRBV28 and TRBJ2-5, with D tentatively TRBD1 (5 bases). The germline gives CDR1 MDHEN, CDR2 SYDVKM. The V gene lost 3 bases and the J gene lost 3 bases, with 11 bases spanning the gap. This CDR3 comprises 14 residues. The CDR3 sequence is CASSFSRGKETQYF. As DNA, the CDR3 is TGTGCCAGCAGTTTCTCTAGGGGTAAAGAGACCCAGTACTTC. The full variable domain, completed using reference TRBV28 and TRBJ2-5, is DVKVTQSSRYLVKRTGEKVFLECVQDMDHENMFWYRQDPGLGLRLIYFSYDVKMKEKGDIPEGYSVSREKKERFSLILESASTNQTSMYLCASSFSRGKETQYFGPGTRLLVL.

The chain employs TRBV28 and TRBJ1-1, with D perhaps matching TRBD1 (5 bases). The length of the CDR3 is 12 residues. The V gene lost 5 bases and the J gene lost 6 bases, with 10 bases spanning the gap. CDR1 and CDR2 (germline): MDHEN, SYDVKM. The CDR3 protein is CASSVGTSEAFF. In DNA, the CDR3 is TGTGCCAGCAGTGTTGGGACCTCTGAAGCTTTCTTT.

Ten or more counts support this clonotype. The rearrangement links TRBV10-3 to TRBJ1-5; D call uncertain. Germline CDR1 is ENHRY and CDR2 is SYGVKD. Trimming stripped 4 bases from V and 0 bases from J, with 7 bases between. CDR3 length equals 14 residues. The CDR3 sequence is CAISGTVSNQPQHF. Here the CDR3 DNA reads TGTGCCATCAGTGGGACCGTTAGCAATCAGCCCCAGCATTTT.

Of note for this clonotype: The junction and the germline gene differ at one end; a read error may be behind it. This rearrangement joins TRBV6-5 to TRBJ2-7; D assignment may be TRBD1 or TRBD2 (5 bases each). This CDR3 is built from 16 residues. Germline V lookup: CDR1 MNHEY, CDR2 SVGAGI. The CDR3 region has the DNA TGTGCCAGCAGCTACTCGATGGGGGTTGACTCCTACGAGCAGTACTTC. Its translation: CASSYSMGVDSYEQYF.

This clonotype was seen a few times. The chain has TRBV11-2 and TRBJ2-7, with D possibly TRBD1 on 5 matching bases. The germline V and J ends were trimmed by 5 bases and 6 bases, with 20 bases remaining between them. CDR3 length equals 15 residues. Germline V CDR1 and CDR2: SGHAT, FQNNGV. CDR3 bases: TGTGCCAGCAGCCCAAACCCTTCGGCAGGGTCCGAGCAGTACTTC. Protein product: CASSPNPSAGSEQYF.

This clonotype was counted a few times. Given a much more abundant clone one base away, this may be a read error. The chain joins TRBV30 to TRBJ2-7; the D is unclear. The CDR3 contains 10 residues. CDR1 is GTSNPN and CDR2 is SVGIG in the germline V gene (reference sequence). CDR3 amino acids: CAWRGSEQHF. The CDR3 region has the DNA TGTGCCTGGAGAGGGTCTGAGCAGCACTTC.

This clonotype was seen only once. The chain recombines TRBV6-1 with TRBJ2-3, with a tentative D call TRBD2 (5 bases). Trimming cost V 9 bases and J 3 bases, with 19 bases left between them. The CDR3 covers 15 residues. Germline values: CDR1 MNHNS, CDR2 SASEGT. The CDR3 sequence: CASLTEGRLTDTQYF. The CDR3, as DNA: TGTGCCAGTCTGACCGAGGGCCGGTTAACAGATACGCAGTATTTT.

This clonotype appeared a few times. The gene calls are TRBV6-2 or TRBV6-3 and TRBJ1-1; 7 bases agree with TRBD1. Germline loops: CDR1 MNHEY, CDR2 SVGEGT. The trim removed 8 bases at V and 1 base at J, leaving 13 bases unmatched. The CDR3 totals 16 residues. The CDR3 reads CASGAGTAAWNTEAFF. CDR3 nucleotides: TGTGCCAGCGGAGCCGGGACAGCAGCTTGGAACACTGAAGCTTTCTTT.

The chain uses TRBV2 and TRBJ2-1, with D tentatively TRBD1 (6 bases). Germline V gene lookup returns CDR1 SNHLY and CDR2 FYNNEI. The CDR3 runs 16 residues. V lost 4 bases to trimming and J lost 7 bases, with 20 bases between them. The CDR3 sequence: CASSGLRGTPQNEQFF. The DNA for the CDR3 is TGTGCCAGCAGTGGGCTTAGGGGGACCCCGCAGAATGAGCAGTTCTTC.

Concerning this clonotype itself: This clone may be a read error of a much larger clone one base away. The chain combines TRBV7-8 with TRBJ2-7; possibly TRBD1 for D (6 bases). This CDR3 has 14 amino acids. Trimming left V 1 base short and J 4 bases short, with 11 bases between. CDR1 is SGHVS, CDR2 FQNEAQ, per germline. DNA for the CDR3: TGTGCCAGCAGCTTAGGGCCAGGGGAGTACGAGCAGTACGTC. This gives the protein CASSLGPGEYEQYV.

This sequence joins TRBV28 and TRBJ2-7; D is tentatively TRBD1 or TRBD2 (6 bases each). Germline lookup yields CDR1 MDHEN and CDR2 SYDVKM. Trimming took 6 bases from V and 11 from J, leaving 17 bases between them. The CDR3 has 12 residues. The CDR3: CASRGGHPGKYF. The CDR3 DNA follows: TGTGCCAGCAGGGGGGGACACCCTGGGAAGTACTTC.

This clonotype was counted many times. This CDR3 is CASSLALAGSYEQYF. The DNA of the CDR3 is TGTGCCAGCAGTTTAGCGTTAGCGGGGAGCTACGAGCAGTACTTC. J is TRBJ2-7 and V is TRBV12-3 or TRBV12-4, with 8 bases fitting TRBD2. After removal of 0 bases from V and 3 bases from J, the junction contained 4 bases not matched to a gene. This CDR3 is built from 15 residues.

DNA of the CDR3: TGTGCCAGCAGCCAACCAGGCCAAGATGGCTACACCTTC. Translating gives CASSQPGQDGYTF. This chain connects TRBV7-2 to TRBJ1-2; D remains unclear. The V gene's germline CDR1 is SGHTA and CDR2 FQGNSA. This CDR3 contains 13 residues. The ends were cut back, 5 bases at V and 6 bases at J, with 13 bases in the middle. Combining the CDR3 with reference TRBV7-2 and TRBJ1-2 gives the whole variable domain GAGVSQSPSNKVTEKGKDVELRCDPISGHTALYWYRQSLGQGLEFLIYFQGNSAPDKSGLPSDRFSAERTGGSVSTLTIQRTQQEDSAVYLCASSQPGQDGYTFGSGTRLTVV.

This clonotype was seen repeatedly, ten times or more. The chain joins TRBV10-3 to TRBJ1-2, with 9 nucleotides matching TRBD1. The germline CDR1 and CDR2 sequences are ENHRY and SYGVKD. J lost 7 bases, V lost 3 bases, and 6 bases had no gene match. CDR3 length equals 14 residues. The CDR3 sequence: CAISDWDRAAGYTF. CDR3 nucleotide sequence: TGTGCCATCAGTGATTGGGACAGGGCTGCTGGCTACACCTTC.

This clonotype has ten or more counts. The chain couples TRBV2 to TRBJ2-5; D is unresolved. This CDR3 is 11 amino acids long. CDR1 SNHLY and CDR2 FYNNEI come from the germline V gene. Trimming removed 6 bases at V and 4 bases at J, with 6 bases between. CDR3 coding DNA: TGTGCCAGCAGGGCTTCAGAGACCCAGTACTTC. Encoded protein: CASRASETQYF.

This clonotype was recorded many times. The V call is TRBV3-1, the J call TRBJ1-5; the D gene is possibly TRBD1 (5 bases). Trimming took 4 bases from V and 0 from J, leaving 13 bases between them. CDR1 is LGHDT, CDR2 YNNKEL, per germline (reference sequence). The CDR3 spans 16 residues. In DNA, the CDR3 is TGTGCCAGCAGCCCCCATCCGACAGATAGCAATCAGCCCCAGCATTTT. It yields the protein CASSPHPTDSNQPQHF. Drawing the rest from reference TRBV3-1 and TRBJ1-5, the complete variable domain is DTAVSQTPKYLVTQMGNDKSIKCEQNLGHDTMYWYKQDSKKFLKIMFSYNNKELIINETVPNRFSPKSPDKAHLNLHINSLELGDSAVYFCASSPHPTDSNQPQHFGDGTRLSIL.

The genes are TRBV7-3 and TRBJ2-7; D not certain. This CDR3 has 16 amino acids. Germline V gene data show CDR1 as SGHTA and CDR2 as FQGTGA. Trimming removed 0 bases from V and 0 bases from J, with 12 bases in between. The CDR3, as DNA: TGTGCCAGCAGCTTAACGATGGGCAGGAGCTCCTACGAGCAGTACTTC. It specifies CASSLTMGRSSYEQYF.

This clonotype was counted at least ten times. V and J are TRBV6-5 and TRBJ1-5; D might be TRBD1 (5 bases). Trimming took off 6 bases at V and 0 bases at J, with 12 bases between the two ends. The CDR3 is 15 amino acids. Germline lookup yields CDR1 MNHEY and CDR2 SVGAGI. Here the CDR3 DNA reads TGTGCCAGCAGGGGGGTCAGAAATAGCAATCAGCCCCAGCATTTT. Translation gives CASRGVRNSNQPQHF.

This clonotype was picked up many times. This chain connects TRBV5-1 to TRBJ2-2; D may be TRBD1 (7 bases). The CDR3 loop spans 14 amino acids. In germline, CDR1 is SGHRS, CDR2 YFSETQ. V was trimmed by 0 bases and J by 7 bases, leaving 10 bases between them. The CDR3 loop is CASSLGQGLGELFF. The CDR3 nucleotides read TGCGCCAGCAGCTTGGGACAGGGACTCGGGGAGCTGTTTTTT.

This chain uses TRBV4-1 with TRBJ2-2, with D perhaps TRBD1 (5 bases). Trimming removed 3 bases at V and 6 bases at J, with 8 bases between. The CDR3 sequence is 13 residues long. Germline V gene data show CDR1 as MGHRA and CDR2 as YSYEKL. CDR3 sequence: CASSQTRAGELFF. The CDR3 nucleotides are TGCGCCAGCAGCCAGACCAGGGCCGGGGAGCTGTTTTTT.